These 26 T cell receptor beta chains were sequenced from one sample in a study of T cell repertoires in cytomegalovirus infection. One entry per CDR3 protein results from TCRdb running MiXCR on the reads. The table records about 150,000 distinct CDR3 sequences, 23% of them present only once. The sample was PBMCs. These receptors were collected from a human donor in good health (CMV status not recorded). Some clones in this sample may be carry-over from other donors' samples.

This clonotype was observed a few times. The V and J genes are TRBV24-1 and TRBJ2-6; no reliable D call. Germline-derived CDR1 and CDR2 are KGHDR and SFDVKD. The CDR3 loop spans 17 amino acids. The V and J ends lost 2 bases and 0 bases respectively, with 10 bases between them. The CDR3 coding sequence is TGTGCCACCAGTGATTATGTCACCAACTCTGGGGCCAACGTCCTGACTTTC. This codes for CATSDYVTNSGANVLTF.

This clonotype was seen a handful of times. The chain's CDR3 is CASSLDWGKEQFF. DNA of the CDR3: TGTGCCAGCAGCTTAGATTGGGGAAAAGAGCAGTTCTTC. V gene TRBV11-3 combines with J gene TRBJ2-1, with D unclear. The CDR3 runs 13 residues. CDR1 is SGHNT, CDR2 YENEEA, per germline. Trimming pared 0 bases from V and 10 bases from J, leaving 10 bases between.

This clonotype was counted only a few times. The genes are TRBV12-3 or TRBV12-4 and TRBJ2-1; 9 bases line up with TRBD1. V was clipped by 2 bases and J by 2 bases; unmatched bases: 10. The CDR3 totals 18 residues. The CDR3 region is CASSLHGLQGAPYNEQFF. CDR3 in DNA: TGTGCCAGCAGTTTACACGGGCTACAGGGGGCCCCCTACAATGAGCAGTTCTTC.

V gene TRBV5-5 combines with J gene TRBJ1-6; D is unclear. Germline V gene sequence: CDR1 SGHKS, CDR2 YYEKEE (reference sequence). The CDR3 is 13 amino acids. V was trimmed by 6 bases and J by 8 bases, leaving 12 bases between them. The CDR3 spells CASTVMGDSPLHF. The CDR3 DNA follows: TGTGCCAGCACCGTAATGGGTGATTCACCCCTCCACTTT.

This chain links TRBV20-1 with TRBJ2-5, with TRBD2 identical over 9 bases. The CDR3 is 14 amino acids. The V gene end was trimmed by 5 bases and the J gene end by 2 bases; junction bases not matched to a gene: 6. Germline V gene data show CDR1 as DFQATT and CDR2 as SNEGSKA (reference sequence). The CDR3 reads CSAGERGAQETQYF. DNA of the CDR3: TGCAGTGCTGGGGAGCGGGGGGCACAAGAGACCCAGTACTTC.

J is TRBJ1-1 and V is TRBV4-1; 8 nucleotides agree with TRBD1. The CDR3 is 15 amino acids. In germline, CDR1 is MGHRA, CDR2 YSYEKL. With 0 bases clipped from V and 3 bases from J, the junction kept 3 bases outside the gene matches. In DNA, the CDR3 is TGCGCCAGCAGCCAAGACTCGACAGGGGACACTGAAGCTTTCTTT. It specifies CASSQDSTGDTEAFF.

This clonotype was picked up many times. V and J are TRBV7-9 and TRBJ2-1; 8 bases agree with TRBD2. The CDR3 spans 12 residues. The V gene's germline CDR1 is SEHNR and CDR2 FQNEAQ (reference sequence). The V and J ends lost 7 bases and 7 bases, in that order; junction bases with no gene match: 3. The CDR3: CASNGGGNEQFF. In DNA, the CDR3 is TGTGCCAGCAACGGGGGGGGGAATGAGCAGTTCTTC. The full variable domain, rest sourced from reference TRBV7-9 and TRBJ2-1, is DTGVSQNPRHKITKRGQNVTFRCDPISEHNRLYWYRQTLGQGPEFLTYFQNEAQLEKSRLLSDRFSAERPKGSFSTLEIQRTEQGDSAMYLCASNGGGNEQFFGPGTRLTVL.

This clonotype was counted only a few times. This chain uses TRBV6-6 with TRBJ2-2; D is uncertain. V was cut by 2 bases and J by 9 bases, with 10 bases left in between. Germline loops: CDR1 MNHNY, CDR2 SVGAGI (reference sequence). There are 13 residues in the CDR3. DNA of the CDR3: TGTGCCAGCAGTTACCCGGGCGCGCGGGAGCTGTTTTTT. Protein: CASSYPGARELFF.

In its sample, this clonotype was seen many times. The chain carries TRBV7-3 and TRBJ1-1, with 8 bases aligning to TRBD1. The germline V gene encodes CDR1 SGHTA and CDR2 FQGTGA. The CDR3 length is 13 residues. Trimming took 5 bases from V and 4 from J; bases not matched to a gene: 3. The CDR3 DNA follows: TGTGCCAGCAGCCGGACAGGGTCCACTGAAGCTTTCTTT. Its translation is CASSRTGSTEAFF.

V usage is TRBV6-1 and J usage is TRBJ1-1; D may be TRBD1 (6 bases). V was pared by 5 bases and J by 2 bases, with 18 bases between. The V gene's germline CDR1 is MNHNS and CDR2 SASEGT. CDR3 length: 16 amino acids. This CDR3 is CASSYTSGTPNTEAFF. Here the CDR3 DNA reads TGTGCCAGCAGTTACACATCCGGGACACCTAACACTGAAGCTTTCTTT.

This clonotype was counted a few times. This chain joins TRBV28 and TRBJ1-5, with D maybe TRBD1 (6 bases). V lost 10 bases and J lost 11, with 21 bases in between. This CDR3 is built from 13 residues. Per the germline V gene, CDR1 is MDHEN and CDR2 is SYDVKM. The CDR3, as DNA: TGTGCCACCGTGGGGGCTGGAGGGTTGGCCCAGCATTTT. Amino acid sequence: CATVGAGGLAQHF.

The chain links TRBV5-4 to TRBJ2-1; D is perhaps TRBD2 (6 bases). The CDR3 has 16 amino acids. Deletions cut 0 bases from V and 1 base from J, with 11 bases between. Germline CDR1 is SGHNT and CDR2 is YYREEE (reference sequence). CDR3: CASSLEGGASYNEQFF. CDR3 DNA sequence: TGTGCCAGCAGCTTGGAGGGCGGGGCGTCCTACAATGAGCAGTTCTTC.

The chain couples TRBV7-3 to TRBJ2-7; TRBD2 matches 8 bases. J lost 3 bases, V lost 6 bases, and 10 bases had no gene match. This CDR3 spans 15 amino acids. Germline assignment: CDR1 SGHTA and CDR2 FQGTGA. The chain's CDR3 is CASSLTSVEGYEQYF. CDR3 coding DNA: TGTGCCAGCAGTTTGACTAGCGTAGAAGGCTACGAGCAGTACTTC.

This clonotype was seen repeatedly, ten times or more. V is TRBV7-2 and J is TRBJ1-1; 8 nucleotides agree with TRBD1. Germline CDR1 and CDR2: SGHTA and FQGNSA. The CDR3 extends over 15 amino acids. V gave up 2 bases and J gave up 6 bases; unmatched junction bases: 8. CDR3: CASSLIGQGGSEAFF. The CDR3 bases are TGTGCCAGCAGCTTAATCGGACAGGGAGGCTCTGAAGCTTTCTTT.

In this sample, this clonotype turned up a few times. The chain joins TRBV5-6 to TRBJ1-2; D call uncertain. The CDR3 loop spans 15 amino acids. The germline V gene has CDR1 SGHDT and CDR2 YYEEEE. Trimming stripped 4 bases from V and 3 bases from J, with 16 bases between. The CDR3 DNA is TGTGCCAGCAGCCCTACAGACTTCTCCTACTATGGCTACACCTTC. Translating gives CASSPTDFSYYGYTF.

Many counts were recorded for this clonotype. This chain connects TRBV20-1 to TRBJ2-1, with D uncertain. The CDR3 has 14 amino acids. CDR1 and CDR2 from the germline V gene are DFQATT and SNEGSKA (reference sequence). V lost 0 bases and J lost 9, with 15 bases in between. CDR3 DNA: TGCAGTGCTAGAGATCTAAAGTCTTACGCTGAGCAGTTCTTC. This sequence encodes CSARDLKSYAEQFF.

CDR3 coding DNA: TGTGCCAGCAGCCTCGACAGGGAGCAGTTCTTC. Its protein is CASSLDREQFF. V usage is TRBV7-9 and J usage is TRBJ2-1; D is perhaps TRBD1 (6 bases). Trimming removed 5 bases at V and 10 bases at J, with 9 bases between. Germline V gene lookup returns CDR1 SEHNR and CDR2 FQNEAQ (reference sequence). The CDR3 loop spans 11 amino acids.

The sample holds a few counts of this clonotype. The chain has TRBV4-2 and TRBJ1-1; D uncertain. Germline V lookup: CDR1 LGHNA, CDR2 YNFKEQ. The CDR3 runs 17 residues. The germline V and J ends were trimmed by 1 base and 0 bases, with 15 bases remaining between them. CDR3 sequence: CASSQAHQGRMNTEAFF. CDR3 sequence (DNA): TGTGCCAGCAGCCAAGCGCACCAAGGACGGATGAACACTGAAGCTTTCTTT.

This clonotype came up a few times. The V and J genes are TRBV30 and TRBJ2-1; D not certain. V lost 2 bases and J lost 6, with 8 bases in between. CDR1 and CDR2 from the germline V gene are GTSNPN and SVGIG (reference sequence). The CDR3 is 12 amino acids. The chain's CDR3 is CAWSRQVNEQFF. The CDR3 nucleotides read TGTGCCTGGAGTCGCCAGGTCAATGAGCAGTTCTTC.

For this clonotype: At one of its ends the junction is not consistent with the germline gene, which may arise from a read error. This chain uses TRBV4-1 with TRBJ2-5; TRBD1 is a possible D gene (6 bases). This CDR3 contains 16 residues. CDR1 MGHRA and CDR2 YSYEKL come from the germline V gene. The CDR3 DNA reads as TGCGCCAGCAGCCAAGAGGACAGTCTTCTGGGAGAGAACCAGTACTTC. As protein: CASSQEDSLLGENQYF.

This clonotype was recorded many times. The chain carries TRBV20-1 and TRBJ2-2, with a tentative D call TRBD1 (5 bases). In germline, CDR1 is DFQATT, CDR2 SNEGSKA (reference sequence). Trimming removed 2 bases from V and 7 bases from J, with 11 bases in between. There are 13 residues in the CDR3. DNA of the CDR3: TGCAGTGCTAGATCGAGGCAGGGCGGGGAGCTGTTTTTT. Translated: CSARSRQGGELFF.

V usage is TRBV6-5 and J usage is TRBJ2-3; D is unclear. The CDR3 spans 14 residues. Germline V gene data show CDR1 as MNHEY and CDR2 as SVGAGI. V lost 0 bases and J 2 bases, leaving 6 bases between the germline ends. CDR3 in amino acids: CASSYSSYTDTQYF. CDR3 coding DNA: TGTGCCAGCAGTTACTCGTCGTACACAGATACGCAGTATTTT.

This clonotype was picked up a small number of times. V gene TRBV28 combines with J gene TRBJ1-5; D not certain. CDR1 MDHEN and CDR2 SYDVKM come from the germline V gene. Between the trimmed V and J ends, which lost 6 bases and 3 bases, there was a span of 15 bases. The CDR3 consists of 15 residues. CDR3 sequence (DNA): TGTGCCAGCAGAGCTACAGCAAGATACAATCAGCCCCAGCATTTT. Its translation is CASRATARYNQPQHF.

This clonotype was recorded a few times. The chain links TRBV28 to TRBJ1-6; D is uncertain. This CDR3 has 15 amino acids. The V gene's germline CDR1 is MDHEN and CDR2 SYDVKM. Trimming shortened V by 2 bases and J by 5 bases, and 10 bases separated the two germline ends. CDR3 in DNA: TGTGCCAGCAGTTTACCGCGACATCATAATTCACCCCTCCACTTT. The encoded protein is CASSLPRHHNSPLHF.

The V call is TRBV10-3, the J call TRBJ2-7; D is possibly TRBD2 (5 bases). Germline CDR1 reads ENHRY; CDR2 reads SYGVKD. The CDR3 extends over 14 amino acids. V was shortened by 8 bases and J by 4 bases, with 18 bases between the two germline ends. The CDR3 protein is CAISKGRGSYEQYF. CDR3 sequence (DNA): TGTGCCATCTCTAAGGGAAGAGGGTCGTACGAGCAGTACTTC.

This clonotype showed up just a few times. The chain has TRBV6-2 or TRBV6-3 and TRBJ2-3; 7 bases line up with TRBD2. The CDR3 has 15 amino acids. CDR1 MNHEY and CDR2 SVGEGT come from the germline V gene. Unmatched junction bases numbered 12, after V lost 6 bases and J lost 6 bases. DNA of the CDR3: TGTGCCAGCAGCTCATCGGGGGGACGGGCTGATACGCAGTATTTT. This translates into CASSSSGGRADTQYF.